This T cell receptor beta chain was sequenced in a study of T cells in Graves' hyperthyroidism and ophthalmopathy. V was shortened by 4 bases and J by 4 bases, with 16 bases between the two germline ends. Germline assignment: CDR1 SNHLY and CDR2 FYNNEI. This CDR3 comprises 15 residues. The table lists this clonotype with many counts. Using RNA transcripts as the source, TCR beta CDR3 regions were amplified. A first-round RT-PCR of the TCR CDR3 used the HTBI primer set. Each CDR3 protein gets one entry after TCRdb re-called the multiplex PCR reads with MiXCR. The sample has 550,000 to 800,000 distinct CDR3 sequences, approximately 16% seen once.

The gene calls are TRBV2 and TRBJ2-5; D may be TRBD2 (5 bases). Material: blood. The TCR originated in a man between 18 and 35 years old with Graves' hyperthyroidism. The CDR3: CASSGSAGSGETQYF. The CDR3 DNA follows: TGTGCCAGCAGTGGTAGCGCCGGGTCGGGAGAGACCCAGTACTTC. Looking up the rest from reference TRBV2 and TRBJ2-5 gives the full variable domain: EPEVTQTPSHQVTQMGQEVILRCVPISNHLYFYWYRQILGQKVEFLVSFYNNEISEKSEIFDDQFSVERPDGSNFTLKIRSTKLEDSAMYFCASSGSAGSGETQYFGPGTRLLVL.